The source of this T cell receptor beta chain is a study of T-cell reconstitution after alpha-beta-depleted transplantation in children. Turning to this clonotype: Its antigen is unidentified.

Study-wide results and caveats: TCRbeta diversity was high at day 60 in some patients (a result of surviving recipient T cells and thymic progenitors). T-cell numbers and diversity one year post-transplant derived largely from freshly generated T cells. Alpha-beta T cells present about two months after transplant were reported to originate from several hundred expanded graft clones.

Germline values: CDR1 SGHAT, CDR2 FQNNGV. With V trimmed by 4 bases and J by 0 bases, 2 bases remained unmatched. The CDR3 has 15 amino acids. Molecular barcoding with unique molecular identifiers was used for the TCRbeta library. Via MiXCR, TCRdb re-called the PCR reads, giving one row per CDR3 protein. The profile shows tens of thousands of distinct CDR3 sequences, 15% to 18% of them singletons. The receptor was derived from a male patient between 2 and 10 years old who had a stem cell transplant for acute lymphoblastic leukemia, so the T cells may come from the graft donor. Sequencing used PBMCs, mostly from graft donor cells, obtained 180 days after TCRalphabeta/CD19-depleted stem cell transplant. The gene calls are TRBV11-2 and TRBJ2-1; TRBD2 matches 8 bases. The CDR3 sequence: CASSYSGDSYNEQFF. DNA of the CDR3: TGTGCCAGCAGCTATAGCGGGGACTCCTACAATGAGCAGTTCTTC.